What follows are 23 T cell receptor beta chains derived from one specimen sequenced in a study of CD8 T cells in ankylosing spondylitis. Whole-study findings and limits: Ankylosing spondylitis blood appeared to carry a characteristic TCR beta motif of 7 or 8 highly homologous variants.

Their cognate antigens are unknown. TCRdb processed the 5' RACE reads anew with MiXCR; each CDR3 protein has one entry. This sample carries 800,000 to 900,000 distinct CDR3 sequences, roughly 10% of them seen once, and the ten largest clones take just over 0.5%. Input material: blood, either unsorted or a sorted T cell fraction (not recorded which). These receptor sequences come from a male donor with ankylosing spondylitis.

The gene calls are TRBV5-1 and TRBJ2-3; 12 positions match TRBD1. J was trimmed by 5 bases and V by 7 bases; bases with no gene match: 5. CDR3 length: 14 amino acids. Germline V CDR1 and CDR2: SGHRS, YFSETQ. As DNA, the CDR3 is TGCGCCAGCGCGGGACAGGGGGCAGGAGATACGCAGTATTTT. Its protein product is CASAGQGAGDTQYF.

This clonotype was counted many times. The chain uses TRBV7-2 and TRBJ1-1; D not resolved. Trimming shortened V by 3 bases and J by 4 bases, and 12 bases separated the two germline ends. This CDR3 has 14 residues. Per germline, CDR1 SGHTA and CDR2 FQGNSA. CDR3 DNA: TGTGCCAGCAGCTTGTATGGCAAAAGCACTGAAGCTTTCTTT. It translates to CASSLYGKSTEAFF.

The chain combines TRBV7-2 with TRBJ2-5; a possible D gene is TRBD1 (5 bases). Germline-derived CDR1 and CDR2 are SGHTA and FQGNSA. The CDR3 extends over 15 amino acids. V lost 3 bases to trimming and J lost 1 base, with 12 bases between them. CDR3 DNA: TGTGCCAGCAGCTTCCGCCAAAGGGGCCAAGAGACCCAGTACTTC. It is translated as CASSFRQRGQETQYF.

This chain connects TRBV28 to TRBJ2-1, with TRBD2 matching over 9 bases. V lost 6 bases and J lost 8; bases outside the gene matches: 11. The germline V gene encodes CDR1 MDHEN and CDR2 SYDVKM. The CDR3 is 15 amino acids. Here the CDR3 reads CASRRRGLAGDEQFF. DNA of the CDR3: TGTGCCAGCAGACGTAGGGGACTAGCTGGCGATGAGCAGTTCTTC. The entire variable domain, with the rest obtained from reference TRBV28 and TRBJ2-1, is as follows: DVKVTQSSRYLVKRTGEKVFLECVQDMDHENMFWYRQDPGLGLRLIYFSYDVKMKEKGDIPEGYSVSREKKERFSLILESASTNQTSMYLCASRRRGLAGDEQFFGPGTRLTVL.

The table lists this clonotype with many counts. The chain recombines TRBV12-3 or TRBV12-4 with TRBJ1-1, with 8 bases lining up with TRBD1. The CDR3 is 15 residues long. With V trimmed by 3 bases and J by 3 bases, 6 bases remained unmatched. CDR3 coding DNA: TGTGCCAGCAGTTTCGGACAGGGTCGTGACACTGAAGCTTTCTTT. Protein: CASSFGQGRDTEAFF.

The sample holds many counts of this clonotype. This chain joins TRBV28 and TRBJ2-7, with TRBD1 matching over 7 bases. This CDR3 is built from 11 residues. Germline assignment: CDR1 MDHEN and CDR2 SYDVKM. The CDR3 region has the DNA TGTGGCACAGGGGATCCCTACGAGCAGTACTTC. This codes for CGTGDPYEQYF.

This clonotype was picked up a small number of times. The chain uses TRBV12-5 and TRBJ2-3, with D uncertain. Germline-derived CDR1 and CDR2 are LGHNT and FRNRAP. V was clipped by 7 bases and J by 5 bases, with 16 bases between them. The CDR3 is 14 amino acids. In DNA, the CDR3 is TGTGCTAGTGCGGTAGGACCCCTCATAGATACGCAGTATTTT. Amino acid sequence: CASAVGPLIDTQYF. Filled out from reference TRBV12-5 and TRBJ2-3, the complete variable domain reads DARVTQTPRHKVTEMGQEVTMRCQPILGHNTVFWYRQTMMQGLELLAYFRNRAPLDDSGMPKDRFSAEMPDATLATLKIQPSEPRDSAVYFCASAVGPLIDTQYFGPGTRLTVL.

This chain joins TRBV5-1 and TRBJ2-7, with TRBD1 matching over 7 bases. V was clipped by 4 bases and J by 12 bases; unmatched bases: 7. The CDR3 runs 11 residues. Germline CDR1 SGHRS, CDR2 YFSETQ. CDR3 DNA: TGCGCCAGCAGCCCCGACAGGGTACCGTACTTC. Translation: CASSPDRVPYF.

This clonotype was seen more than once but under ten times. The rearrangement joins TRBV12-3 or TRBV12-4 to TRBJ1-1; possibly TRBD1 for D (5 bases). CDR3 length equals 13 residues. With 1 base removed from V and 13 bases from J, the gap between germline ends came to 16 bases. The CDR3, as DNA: TGTGCCAGCAGTTTAGGAGGGACCCATCTCATTTTCTTT. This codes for CASSLGGTHLIFF.

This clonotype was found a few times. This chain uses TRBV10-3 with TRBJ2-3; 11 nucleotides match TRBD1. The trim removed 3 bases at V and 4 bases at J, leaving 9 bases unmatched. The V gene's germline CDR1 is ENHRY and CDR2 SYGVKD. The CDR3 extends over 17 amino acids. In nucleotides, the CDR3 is TGTGCCATCAGTGACGGACAGGGGGCTTCTGACGCAGATACGCAGTATTTT. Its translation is CAISDGQGASDADTQYF.

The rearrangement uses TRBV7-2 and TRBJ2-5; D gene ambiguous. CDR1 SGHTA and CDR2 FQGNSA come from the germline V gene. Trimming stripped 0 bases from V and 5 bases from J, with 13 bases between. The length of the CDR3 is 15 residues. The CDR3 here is CASSLASGVRETQYF. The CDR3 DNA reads TGTGCCAGCAGCTTAGCATCTGGGGTCCGGGAGACCCAGTACTTC.

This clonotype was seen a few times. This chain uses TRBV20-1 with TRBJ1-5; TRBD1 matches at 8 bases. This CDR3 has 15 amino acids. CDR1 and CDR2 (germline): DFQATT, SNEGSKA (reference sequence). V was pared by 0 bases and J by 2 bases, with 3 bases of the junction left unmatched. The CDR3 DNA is TGCAGTGCTAGAGATCTGGACAGGGGCAATCAGCCCCAGCATTTT. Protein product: CSARDLDRGNQPQHF.

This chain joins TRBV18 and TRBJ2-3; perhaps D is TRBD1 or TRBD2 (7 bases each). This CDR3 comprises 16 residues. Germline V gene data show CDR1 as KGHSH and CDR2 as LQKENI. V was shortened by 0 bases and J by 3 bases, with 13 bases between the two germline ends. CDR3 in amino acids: CASSPPNRGGTDTQYF. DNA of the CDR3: TGTGCCAGCTCACCACCGAACAGGGGAGGGACAGATACGCAGTATTTT.

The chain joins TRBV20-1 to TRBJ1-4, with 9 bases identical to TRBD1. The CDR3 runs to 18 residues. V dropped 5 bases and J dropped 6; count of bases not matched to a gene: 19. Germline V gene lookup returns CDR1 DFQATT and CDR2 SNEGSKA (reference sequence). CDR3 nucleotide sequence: TGCAGTGCTCACAACCCCGTCTCCGGGACAGGGCTTCATGAAAAACTGTTTTTT. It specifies CSAHNPVSGTGLHEKLFF.

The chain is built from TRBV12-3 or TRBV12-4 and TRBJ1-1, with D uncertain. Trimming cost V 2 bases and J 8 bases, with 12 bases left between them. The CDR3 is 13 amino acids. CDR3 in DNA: TGTGCCAGCAGTTTACGGGTACAGATCGAAGCTTTCTTT. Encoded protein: CASSLRVQIEAFF.

The CDR3 DNA reads TGCAGTGCTAGAGAGGTCATTTCTAGCTATGGCTACACCTTC. As protein: CSAREVISSYGYTF. The genes are TRBV20-1 and TRBJ1-2, with D hard to call. Germline-derived CDR1 and CDR2 are DFQATT and SNEGSKA (reference sequence). The CDR3 covers 14 residues. V was cut by 0 bases and J by 4 bases, with 12 bases left in between.

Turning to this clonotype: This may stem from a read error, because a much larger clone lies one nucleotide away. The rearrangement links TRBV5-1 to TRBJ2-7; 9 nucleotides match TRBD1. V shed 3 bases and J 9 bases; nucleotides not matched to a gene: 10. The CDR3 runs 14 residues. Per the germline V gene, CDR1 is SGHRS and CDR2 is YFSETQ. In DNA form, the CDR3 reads TGCGCCAGCAGCTATGGACAGGGGCTGAACGGGCAGTACTTC. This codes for CASSYGQGLNGQYF.

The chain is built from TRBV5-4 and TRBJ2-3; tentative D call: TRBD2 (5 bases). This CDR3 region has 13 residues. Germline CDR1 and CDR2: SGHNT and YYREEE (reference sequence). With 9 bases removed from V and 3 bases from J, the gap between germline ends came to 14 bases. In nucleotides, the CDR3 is TGTGCCACCTCTAAGGACTCAACAGATACGCAGTATTTT. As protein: CATSKDSTDTQYF.

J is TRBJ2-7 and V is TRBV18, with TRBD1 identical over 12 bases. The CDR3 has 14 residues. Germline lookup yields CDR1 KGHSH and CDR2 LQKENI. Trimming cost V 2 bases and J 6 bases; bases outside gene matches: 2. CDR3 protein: CASSPGTGGAEQYF. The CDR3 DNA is TGTGCCAGCTCACCAGGGACAGGGGGCGCCGAGCAGTACTTC.

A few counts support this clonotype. This chain's CDR3 is CASSEDGYEQYF. The CDR3 region has the DNA TGTGCCAGCAGTGAGGACGGCTACGAGCAGTACTTC. The V gene is TRBV9, the J gene TRBJ2-7; D is unclear. V gave up 5 bases and J gave up 3 bases, with 9 bases separating them. The CDR3 has 12 residues. Looked up from germline, CDR1 is SGDLS and CDR2 is YYNGEE. Filled out from reference TRBV9 and TRBJ2-7, the complete variable domain reads DSGVTQTPKHLITATGQRVTLRCSPRSGDLSVYWYQQSLDQGLQFLIQYYNGEERAKGNILERFSAQQFPDLHSELNLSSLELGDSALYFCASSEDGYEQYFGPGTRLTVT.

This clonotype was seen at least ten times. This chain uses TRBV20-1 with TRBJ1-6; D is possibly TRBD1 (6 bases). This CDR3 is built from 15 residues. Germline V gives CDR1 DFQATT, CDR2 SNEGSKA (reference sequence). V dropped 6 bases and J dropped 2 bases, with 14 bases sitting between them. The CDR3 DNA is TGCAGTGCGCCTATCCGGGGGCCCTATAATTCACCCCTCCACTTT. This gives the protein CSAPIRGPYNSPLHF.

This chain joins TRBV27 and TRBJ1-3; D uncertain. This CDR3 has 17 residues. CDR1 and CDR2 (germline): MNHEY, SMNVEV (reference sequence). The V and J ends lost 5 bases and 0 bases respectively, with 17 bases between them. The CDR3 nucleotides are TGTGCCAGCAGTGACGCTGCCGCGGGATTCTCTGGAAACACCATATATTTT. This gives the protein CASSDAAAGFSGNTIYF.

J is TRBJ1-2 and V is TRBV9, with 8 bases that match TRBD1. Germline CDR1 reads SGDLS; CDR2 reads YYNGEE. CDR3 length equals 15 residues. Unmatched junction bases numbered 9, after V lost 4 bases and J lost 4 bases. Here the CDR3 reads CASSSNRGDTYGYTF. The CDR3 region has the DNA TGTGCCAGCAGCTCGAACAGGGGGGACACCTATGGCTACACCTTC. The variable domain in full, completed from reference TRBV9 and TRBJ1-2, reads DSGVTQTPKHLITATGQRVTLRCSPRSGDLSVYWYQQSLDQGLQFLIQYYNGEERAKGNILERFSAQQFPDLHSELNLSSLELGDSALYFCASSSNRGDTYGYTFGSGTRLTVV.